Sequencing of this T cell receptor beta chain was carried out in a study of blood T cell repertoires in COVID-19. Profiled with immunoSEQ multiplex PCR; TCRdb holds only in-frame clones, not every one. The sample includes more than 110,000 clones, around 73% seen only once; the top ten take around 6%. This clone has just a few counts. V shed 3 bases, J shed 3 bases, and the junction held 6 bases outside the gene matches. In germline, CDR1 is LGHDT, CDR2 YNNKEL (reference sequence). The CDR3 has 18 amino acids. Participant age was about 18 to 89 years, and participants resided in about 25 US areas. Cohort allocation depended upon clinical history that participants reported. Recovered status applied to Cohort 3 donors who had two consecutive negative PCRs. It also applied to those with clearance or with symptom resolution.

The J gene is TRBJ2-2, the V gene TRBV3-1 (or the pseudogene TRBV3-2), with 14 bases that match TRBD2. The material sequenced was PBMCs or T cells enriched from blood (not recorded which). The source of this sequence is a woman between 45 and 65 years old who had recovered from COVID-19. CDR3 bases: TGTGCCAGCAGCCAGGGACTAGCGGGGGACGGATACACCGGGGAGCTGTTTTTT. Its protein is CASSQGLAGDGYTGELFF.